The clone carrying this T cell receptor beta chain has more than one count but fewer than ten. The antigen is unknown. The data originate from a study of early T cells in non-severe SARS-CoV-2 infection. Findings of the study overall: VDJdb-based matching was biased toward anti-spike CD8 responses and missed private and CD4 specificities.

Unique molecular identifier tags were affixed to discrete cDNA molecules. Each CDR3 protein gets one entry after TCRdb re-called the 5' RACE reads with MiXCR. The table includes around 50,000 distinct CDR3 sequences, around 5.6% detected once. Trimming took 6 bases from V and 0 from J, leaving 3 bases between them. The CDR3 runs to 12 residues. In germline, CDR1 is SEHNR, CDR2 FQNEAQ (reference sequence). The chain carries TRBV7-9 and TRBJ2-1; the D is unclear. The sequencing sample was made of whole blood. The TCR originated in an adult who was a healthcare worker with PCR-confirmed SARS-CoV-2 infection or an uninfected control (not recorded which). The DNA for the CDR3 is TGTGCCAGCAGGAGCTCCTACAATGAGCAGTTCTTC. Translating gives CASRSSYNEQFF. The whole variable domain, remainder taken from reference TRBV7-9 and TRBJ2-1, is DTGVSQNPRHKITKRGQNVTFRCDPISEHNRLYWYRQTLGQGPEFLTYFQNEAQLEKSRLLSDRFSAERPKGSFSTLEIQRTEQGDSAMYLCASRSSYNEQFFGPGTRLTVL.